This T cell receptor beta chain derives from a study (dated by TCRdb to the mid-2010s). This clonotype was counted ten times or more. Its binding antigen is unknown. There are no base qualities to consult, and no much larger clone falls within one base. The library was produced with RT-PCR. TCRdb shows the sequencer as Illumina MiSeq. TCRdb passed the public sequencing reads through fastp at Q25 and MiXCR, retaining productive beta sequences. Entries are consolidated by CDR3 protein sequence, retaining the most common genes and DNA. The sample table records about 680,000 distinct CDR3 sequences; approximately 15% of these occur just once. The top ten constitute 3.6% of the sample. The V end gives up 4 bases and the J end 7 bases, leaving 8 bases in the junction not matched to a gene. CDR1 is given as SGHTA and CDR2 as FQGNSA, both from the germline V gene. The CDR3 spans 16 residues, from the cysteine through the phenylalanine. The DNA shown is the 48-base CDR3, in frame from base 1.

The specimen sequenced was memory CD4+ T cells from blood. The sequence is built from TRBV7-2 and TRBJ1-6, with 9 bases aligning to TRBD1. The TCR sequence derives from a female donor in good health, serving as a healthy control. The DNA sequence reads TGTGCCAGCAGCTGGCGGTCCGGGACAGGGAATTCACCCCTCCACTTT. The encoded protein is CASSWRSGTGNSPLHF.